Shown below are 10 T cell receptor beta chains from a single sample sequenced in a study of CD8 T cells in Susac syndrome. Random hexamers were used to reverse transcribe roughly 0.5 to 1 ug of RNA. One entry per CDR3 protein, called by TCRdb with MiXCR from the immunoSEQ multiplex PCR reads. The table lists tens of thousands of distinct CDR3 sequences, 94% of them singletons. The sequenced sample consisted of CD8+ T cells from PBMCs. Receptors were obtained from a human donor with Susac syndrome.

The J gene is TRBJ2-7, the V gene TRBV4-3; 7 bases are shared with TRBD1. The CDR3 extends over 15 amino acids. Per germline, CDR1 LGHNA and CDR2 YSLEER. V shed 1 base and J 2 bases; nucleotides not matched to a gene: 5. In DNA, the CDR3 is TGCGCCAGCAGCCAAGGGGGACAGCAAGCCTACGAGCAGTACTTC. This encodes CASSQGGQQAYEQYF.

This clonotype was found once. The germline gene is not matched at one end of the junction; a read error may be the cause. The rearrangement links TRBV3-1 to TRBJ2-7; maybe TRBD2 (6 bases). The CDR3 consists of 15 residues. Germline-derived CDR1 and CDR2 are LGHDT and YNNKEL (reference sequence). The chain's CDR3 is CASTQGRSKAYEQYF. CDR3 sequence (DNA): TGTGCCAGCACCCAAGGGAGGTCGAAGGCCTACGAGCAGTACTTC.

The rearrangement joins TRBV4-1 to TRBJ1-4; unclear D gene. This CDR3 is built from 14 residues. The V end lost 0 bases, the J end lost 6 bases, and 8 bases lay between the germline ends. CDR1 is MGHRA, CDR2 YSYEKL, per germline. Here the CDR3 reads CASSQERRDEKLFF. The CDR3 nucleotides read TGCGCCAGCAGCCAAGAACGACGGGATGAAAAACTGTTTTTT.

The gene calls are TRBV7-9 and TRBJ2-5; D unclear. Germline V gene data show CDR1 as SEHNR and CDR2 as FQNEAQ (reference sequence). The CDR3 extends over 12 amino acids. The V and J ends lost 5 bases and 0 bases respectively, with 4 bases between them. CDR3 region: CASSPNQETQYF. CDR3 bases: TGTGCCAGCAGCCCGAACCAAGAGACCCAGTACTTC.

This sequence joins TRBV5-6 and TRBJ2-4, with 9 bases matching TRBD1. The CDR3 totals 14 residues. V gave up 4 bases and J gave up 4 bases; unmatched junction bases: 3. Germline values: CDR1 SGHDT, CDR2 YYEEEE. CDR3 region: CASSLGTGKNIQYF. The CDR3 coding sequence is TGTGCCAGCAGCCTAGGGACAGGGAAAAACATTCAGTACTTC.

This chain connects TRBV30 to TRBJ2-1; no definite D call. The V end lost 3 bases, the J end lost 5 bases, and 8 bases lay between the germline ends. There are 12 residues in the CDR3. Germline V gene sequence: CDR1 GTSNPN, CDR2 SVGIG (reference sequence). The CDR3 DNA follows: TGTGCCTGGAGCACGTCAAACAATGAGCAGTTCTTC. Its translation: CAWSTSNNEQFF.

This clonotype counts as medium-sized. The rearrangement uses TRBV7-9 and TRBJ2-2, with D perhaps TRBD1 (5 bases). V was shortened by 3 bases and J by 4 bases, with 12 bases between the two germline ends. Germline CDR1 and CDR2: SEHNR and FQNEAQ (reference sequence). The CDR3 sequence is 15 residues long. CDR3 region: CASSFRDSRTGELFF. The CDR3 DNA sequence: TGTGCCAGCAGCTTCAGGGATTCGCGCACCGGGGAGCTGTTTTTT.

The V and J genes are TRBV20-1 and TRBJ2-7; D is ambiguous. CDR3 length equals 14 residues. Per germline, CDR1 DFQATT and CDR2 SNEGSKA (reference sequence). The V end was cut by 0 bases, the J end by 3 bases, with 12 bases between. CDR3 in DNA: TGCAGTGCTAGAGATGATGCCCTCGTCTACGAGCAGTACTTC. It codes for CSARDDALVYEQYF.

The chain recombines TRBV20-1 with TRBJ2-1; TRBD2 is a possible D gene (6 bases). Looked up from germline, CDR1 is DFQATT and CDR2 is SNEGSKA (reference sequence). V was trimmed by 6 bases and J by 5 bases, leaving 17 bases between them. This CDR3 has 14 residues. The CDR3 sequence is CSAMVLAGNNEQFF. The CDR3 region has the DNA TGCAGTGCCATGGTACTAGCTGGGAACAATGAGCAGTTCTTC.

This rearrangement joins TRBV5-1 to TRBJ2-7; D gene uncertain. V was cut by 3 bases and J by 4 bases, with 14 bases left in between. The germline gives CDR1 SGHRS, CDR2 YFSETQ. The CDR3 runs 14 residues. The CDR3 DNA reads as TGCGCCAGCAGCTCCCCTCCCCGGATTTACGAGCAGTACTTC. This sequence encodes CASSSPPRIYEQYF.